Detailed here is one TCR beta chain. Its target is unknown. Libraries were prepared by immunoSEQ multiplex PCR; TCRdb keeps only in-frame clonotypes and omits some of them. The table lists some 390,000 clones, 89% of them singletons, with 1.9% in the top ten. The data are from a study of Ad26.COV2.S vaccination and SARS-CoV-2 variants. Turning to the study itself: Recipients of Ad26.COV2.S got it intramuscularly, once or twice 56 days apart. Study-level findings and limits: Spike-specific responses of CD8+ and CD4+ T cells were reported to display substantial breadth after vaccination.

The CDR3 contains 15 residues. Trimming took off 0 bases at V and 7 bases at J, with 13 bases between the two ends. Germline assignment: CDR1 MNHEY and CDR2 SVGAGI. As for treatment: around 19 received Ad26.COV2.S at low or high dose, single or two shots; several received placebo; per-sample allocation not given. Sampling was performed 63 days after the first vaccine or placebo injection. This clonotype was obtained from a person between 18 and 65 years old who received the Ad26.COV2.S COVID-19 vaccine or a placebo. The chain uses TRBV6-5 and TRBJ2-1, with D perhaps being TRBD1 or TRBD2 (6 bases each). The starting material was peripheral blood, obtained in a trial of Ad26.COV2.S vaccine versus placebo. CDR3 sequence (DNA): TGTGCCAGCAGTTACTCCCGGGGGCTGAAGAATGAGCAGTTCTTC. Translating it yields CASSYSRGLKNEQFF.